This T cell receptor (beta chain) is drawn from a study of pediatric ulcerative colitis. Study-wide background: Most patients had pancolitis, and two had left-sided colitis.

About this clone itself: What it binds is unknown.

Per the germline V gene, CDR1 is SEHNR and CDR2 is FQNEAQ (reference sequence). V was clipped by 5 bases and J by 1 base, with 14 bases between them. CDR3 size: 15 residues. Study-level results: Total lymphocyte DNA, not sorted subsets, was the template. Ulcerative colitis patients shared more blood-rectal clones than controls.

Clones were sequenced by immunoSEQ multiplex PCR, and TCRdb holds only the in-frame ones, with some missing. The data show roughly 37,000 clones, around four fifths seen once. This TCR derives from a girl aged 5-17 years with moderate ulcerative colitis. The rearrangement joins TRBV7-9 to TRBJ1-1; the D gene is possibly TRBD1 (5 bases). Sequencing was done on a sample of blood. The CDR3 loop reads CASSRLDRENTEAFF. The CDR3 DNA follows: TGTGCCAGCAGCCGACTTGACAGAGAGAACACTGAAGCTTTCTTT.